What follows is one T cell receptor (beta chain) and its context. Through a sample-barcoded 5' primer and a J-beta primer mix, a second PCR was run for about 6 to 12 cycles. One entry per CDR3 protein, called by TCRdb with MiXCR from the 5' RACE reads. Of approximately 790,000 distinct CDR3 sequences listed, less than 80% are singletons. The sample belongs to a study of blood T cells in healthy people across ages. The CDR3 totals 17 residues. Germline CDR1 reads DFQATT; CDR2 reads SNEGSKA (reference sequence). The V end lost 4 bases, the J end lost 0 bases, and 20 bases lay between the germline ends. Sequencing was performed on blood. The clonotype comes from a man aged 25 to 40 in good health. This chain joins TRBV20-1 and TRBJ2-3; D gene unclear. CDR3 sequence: CSAIVTSVLISTDTQYF. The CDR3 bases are TGCAGTGCTATTGTAACCTCGGTACTGATTAGCACAGATACGCAGTATTTT.